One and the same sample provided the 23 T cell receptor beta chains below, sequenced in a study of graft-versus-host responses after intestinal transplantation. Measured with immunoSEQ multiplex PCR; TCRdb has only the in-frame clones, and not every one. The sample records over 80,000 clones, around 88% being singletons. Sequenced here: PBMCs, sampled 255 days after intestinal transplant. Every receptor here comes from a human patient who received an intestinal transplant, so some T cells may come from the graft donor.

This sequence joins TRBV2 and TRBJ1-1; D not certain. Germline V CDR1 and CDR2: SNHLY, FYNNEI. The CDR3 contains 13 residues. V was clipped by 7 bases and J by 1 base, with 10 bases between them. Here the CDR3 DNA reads TGTGCCAGCACCAAAGGGAGGAACACTGAAGCTTTCTTT. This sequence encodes CASTKGRNTEAFF.

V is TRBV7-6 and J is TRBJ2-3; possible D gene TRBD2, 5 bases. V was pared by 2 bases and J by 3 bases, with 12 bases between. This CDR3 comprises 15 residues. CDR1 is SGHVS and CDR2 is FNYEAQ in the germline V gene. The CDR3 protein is CASSLTPGTTDTQYF. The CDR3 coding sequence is TGTGCCAGCAGCTTAACTCCGGGAACGACAGATACGCAGTATTTT.

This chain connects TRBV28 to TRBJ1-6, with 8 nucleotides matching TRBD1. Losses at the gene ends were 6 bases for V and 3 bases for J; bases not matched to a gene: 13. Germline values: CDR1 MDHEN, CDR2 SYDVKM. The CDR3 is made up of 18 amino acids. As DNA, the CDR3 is TGTGCCAGCAGCCACCCACCGCTGACAGGGGACTATAATTCACCCCTCCACTTT. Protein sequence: CASSHPPLTGDYNSPLHF.

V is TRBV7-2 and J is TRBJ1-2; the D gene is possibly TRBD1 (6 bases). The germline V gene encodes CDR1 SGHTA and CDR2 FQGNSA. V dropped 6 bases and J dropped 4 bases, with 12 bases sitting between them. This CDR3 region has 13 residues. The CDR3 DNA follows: TGTGCCAGCAGGTTAACAGGGATCTATGGCTACACCTTC. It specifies CASRLTGIYGYTF.

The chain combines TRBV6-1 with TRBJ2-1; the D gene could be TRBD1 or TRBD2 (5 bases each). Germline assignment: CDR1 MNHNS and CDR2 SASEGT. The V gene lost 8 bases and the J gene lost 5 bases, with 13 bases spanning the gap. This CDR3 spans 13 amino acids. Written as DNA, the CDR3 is TGTGCCAGCTCCCGGGGCCGTCACAATGAGCAGTTCTTC. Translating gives CASSRGRHNEQFF.

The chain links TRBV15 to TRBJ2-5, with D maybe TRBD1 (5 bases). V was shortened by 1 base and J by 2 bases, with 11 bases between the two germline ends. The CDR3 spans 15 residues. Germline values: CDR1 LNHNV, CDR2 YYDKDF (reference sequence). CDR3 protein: CATSRGGARQETQYF. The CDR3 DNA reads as TGTGCCACCAGCAGAGGGGGCGCGAGGCAAGAGACCCAGTACTTC.

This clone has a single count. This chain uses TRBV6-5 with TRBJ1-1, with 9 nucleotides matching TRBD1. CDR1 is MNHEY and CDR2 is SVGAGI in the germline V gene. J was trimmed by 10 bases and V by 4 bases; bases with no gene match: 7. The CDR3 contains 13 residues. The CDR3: CASSLTGGVGAFF. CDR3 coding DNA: TGTGCCAGCAGTTTGACAGGGGGTGTGGGAGCTTTCTTT.

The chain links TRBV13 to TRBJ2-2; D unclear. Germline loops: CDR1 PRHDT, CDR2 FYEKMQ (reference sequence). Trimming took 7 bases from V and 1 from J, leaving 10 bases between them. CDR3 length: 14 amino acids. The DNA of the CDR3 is TGTGCCAGCACCCGGCGGCGGAACACCGGGGAGCTGTTTTTT. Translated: CASTRRRNTGELFF.

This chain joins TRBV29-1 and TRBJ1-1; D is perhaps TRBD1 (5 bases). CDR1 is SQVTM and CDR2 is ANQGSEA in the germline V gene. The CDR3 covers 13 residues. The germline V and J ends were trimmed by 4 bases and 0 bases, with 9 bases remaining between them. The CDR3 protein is CSVARGLNTEAFF. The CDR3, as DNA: TGCAGCGTTGCACGGGGCTTGAACACTGAAGCTTTCTTT.

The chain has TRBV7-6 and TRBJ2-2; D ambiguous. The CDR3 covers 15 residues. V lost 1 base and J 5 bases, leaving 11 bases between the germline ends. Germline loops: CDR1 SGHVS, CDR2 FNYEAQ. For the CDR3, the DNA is TGTGCCAGCAGCTTAGATCAGTGGGATACCGGGGAGCTGTTTTTT. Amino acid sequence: CASSLDQWDTGELFF. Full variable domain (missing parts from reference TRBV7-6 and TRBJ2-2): GAGVSQSPRYKVTKRGQDVALRCDPISGHVSLYWYRQALGQGPEFLTYFNYEAQQDKSGLPNDRFSAERPEGSISTLTIQRTEQRDSAMYRCASSLDQWDTGELFFGEGSRLTVL.

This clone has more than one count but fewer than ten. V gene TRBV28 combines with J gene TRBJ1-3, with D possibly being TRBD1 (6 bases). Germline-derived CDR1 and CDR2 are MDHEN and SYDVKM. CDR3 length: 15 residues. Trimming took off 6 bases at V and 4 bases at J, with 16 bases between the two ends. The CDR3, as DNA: TGTGCCAGCAGCCGGAAGGGGCAGGGGGGAAACACCATATATTTT. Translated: CASSRKGQGGNTIYF. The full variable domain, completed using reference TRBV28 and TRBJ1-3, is DVKVTQSSRYLVKRTGEKVFLECVQDMDHENMFWYRQDPGLGLRLIYFSYDVKMKEKGDIPEGYSVSREKKERFSLILESASTNQTSMYLCASSRKGQGGNTIYFGEGSWLTVV.

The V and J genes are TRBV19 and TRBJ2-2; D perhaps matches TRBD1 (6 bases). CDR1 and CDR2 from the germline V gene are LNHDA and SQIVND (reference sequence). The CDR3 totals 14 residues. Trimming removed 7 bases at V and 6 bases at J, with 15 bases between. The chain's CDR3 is CASIPIAGAGELFF. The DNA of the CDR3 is TGTGCCAGTATCCCTATAGCAGGGGCCGGGGAGCTGTTTTTT.

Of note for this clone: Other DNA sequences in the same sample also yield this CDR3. The CDR3 loop is CASSSTGSGNTIYF. The CDR3, as DNA: TGTGCCAGCAGCTCGACGGGGTCTGGAAACACCATATATTTT. The chain has TRBV9 and TRBJ1-3, with D hard to call. Germline CDR1 and CDR2: SGDLS and YYNGEE. V was clipped by 4 bases and J by 1 base, with 9 bases between them. The length of the CDR3 is 14 residues.

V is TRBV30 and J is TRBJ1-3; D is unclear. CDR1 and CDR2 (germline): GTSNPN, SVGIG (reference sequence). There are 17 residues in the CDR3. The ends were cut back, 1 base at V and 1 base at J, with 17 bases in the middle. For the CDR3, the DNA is TGTGCCTGGAGTGGCGGACCTCGGGCCGGTTCTGGAAACACCATATATTTT. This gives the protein CAWSGGPRAGSGNTIYF.

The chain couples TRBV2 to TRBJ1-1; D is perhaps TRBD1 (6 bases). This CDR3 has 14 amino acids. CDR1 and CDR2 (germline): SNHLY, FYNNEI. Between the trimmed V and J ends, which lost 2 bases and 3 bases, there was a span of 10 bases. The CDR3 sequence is CASSEQGRDTEAFF. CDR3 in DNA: TGTGCCAGCAGTGAACAGGGGCGCGACACTGAAGCTTTCTTT.

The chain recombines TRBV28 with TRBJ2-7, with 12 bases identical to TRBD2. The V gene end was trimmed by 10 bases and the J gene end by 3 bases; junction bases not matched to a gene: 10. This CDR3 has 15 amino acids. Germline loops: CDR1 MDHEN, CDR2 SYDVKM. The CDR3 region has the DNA TGTGCCACCAGCATCGGACTAGCGGGATACTACGAGCAGTACTTC. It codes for CATSIGLAGYYEQYF.

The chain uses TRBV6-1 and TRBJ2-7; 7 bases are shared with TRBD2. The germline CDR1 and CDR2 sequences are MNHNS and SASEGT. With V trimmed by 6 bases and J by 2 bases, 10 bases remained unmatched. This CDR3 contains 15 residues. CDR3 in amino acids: CASSQSGTTTYEQYV. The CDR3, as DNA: TGTGCCAGCAGCCAATCCGGGACTACGACCTACGAGCAGTACGTC.

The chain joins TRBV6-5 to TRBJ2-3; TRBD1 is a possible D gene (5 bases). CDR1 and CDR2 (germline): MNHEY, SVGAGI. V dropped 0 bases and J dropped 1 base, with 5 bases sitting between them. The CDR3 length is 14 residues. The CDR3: CASSYSGRTDTQYF. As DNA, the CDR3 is TGTGCCAGCAGTTACTCGGGGCGCACAGATACGCAGTATTTT.

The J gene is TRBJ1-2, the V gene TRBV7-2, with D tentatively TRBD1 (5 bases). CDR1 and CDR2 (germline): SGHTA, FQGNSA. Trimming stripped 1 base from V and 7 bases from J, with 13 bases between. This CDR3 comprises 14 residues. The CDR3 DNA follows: TGTGCCAGCAGCTTAGGACCCCGGGGGTCTGGCTACACCTTC. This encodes CASSLGPRGSGYTF.

CDR3 region: CASSQDLASTQYF. The CDR3, as DNA: TGCGCCAGCAGCCAAGATCTGGCGAGTACGCAGTATTTT. V is TRBV4-1 and J is TRBJ2-3; D not resolved. Per germline, CDR1 MGHRA and CDR2 YSYEKL. The CDR3 spans 13 residues. Trimming pared 0 bases from V and 8 bases from J, leaving 9 bases between.

The CDR3 is CASSQATGRDEQFF. CDR3 coding DNA: TGCGCCAGCAGCCAGGCGACAGGGAGGGATGAGCAGTTCTTC. The chain combines TRBV4-1 with TRBJ2-1; D tentatively fits TRBD1 or TRBD2 (7 bases each). From germline, CDR1 is MGHRA and CDR2 YSYEKL. The CDR3 is made up of 14 amino acids. Between the trimmed V and J ends, which lost 3 bases and 8 bases, there was a span of 14 bases.

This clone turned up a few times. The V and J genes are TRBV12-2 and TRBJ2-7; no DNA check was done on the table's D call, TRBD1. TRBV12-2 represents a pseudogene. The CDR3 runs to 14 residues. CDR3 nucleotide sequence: TGTGCAAGTCGCTTAAAGGGGGAAACCTACGAGCAGTACTTC. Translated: CASRLKGETYEQYF.

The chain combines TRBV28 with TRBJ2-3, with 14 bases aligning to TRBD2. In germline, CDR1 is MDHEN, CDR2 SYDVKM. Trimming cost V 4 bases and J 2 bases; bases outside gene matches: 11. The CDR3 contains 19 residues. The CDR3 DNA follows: TGTGCCAGCAGTTCGCCGGGACTAGCGGGAGTGTCCCCCACAGATACGCAGTATTTT. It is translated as CASSSPGLAGVSPTDTQYF.